What follows is one T cell receptor beta chain and its context. This clonotype came up a few times. Its antigen remains undetermined. Base quality data are lacking; no much larger clone is found one base away. The CDR3 runs 14 amino acids, cysteine and phenylalanine included. CDR3 DNA is the only sequence kept; it has 42 bases, read in frame from the first base. V is reduced by 0 bases and J by 4 bases, leaving a spacing of 7 bases between them. Ficoll-Paque density gradient centrifugation was used to isolate PBMCs. These data are taken from a study of T-cell memory formation after mild COVID-19 (dated by TCRdb to the early 2020s). For context, the study as a whole: TCR sequence clusters from the two donors were largely donor specific. In two donors, T-cell clones that expanded and contracted after mild COVID-19 were followed by sequencing TCRalpha and TCRbeta repertoires longitudinally. The cohort comprised two young, previously healthy adult volunteers, one female and one male.

The run used an Illumina NovaSeq 6000. TCRalpha and TCRbeta cDNA libraries were constructed by 5'RACE with constant-segment primers, with sample barcodes and unique molecular identifiers being introduced. RNA was extracted from every sample with Trizol reagent. Library amplification was performed in two PCR steps, and a second sample barcode and Illumina TruSeq adapters were introduced in the second step. The libraries were sequenced on an Illumina NovaSeq using 2 x 150 bp paired-end reads. In the authors' own workflow: The reads were demultiplexed and collapsed into UMI-guided consensus sequences using migec v1.2.7. Using mixcr v2.1.11, UMI consensuses were aligned to TRA and TRB V and J templates and then assembled into clonotypes. A clonotype was counted as expanded or contracted only if both edgeR and NoisET called the change significant, with noise models trained on biological replicates. For edgeR calls, a false discovery rate-adjusted p below 0.01 and a log2 fold-change threshold of 1 were applied. As an exploratory analysis of dynamics, max-normalized trajectories of the 1000 most abundant clonotypes were examined with PCA combined with hierarchical clustering. Separately sequenced CD4+ and CD8+ repertoires were used to assign a CD4 or CD8 phenotype to each responding clone. In TCRdb, the public reads were trimmed at Q25 with fastp and aligned with MiXCR, with productive beta chains retained. Rows matching on CDR3 protein sequence are summarized as one entry with the most common DNA and genes. These V and J calls originate from TCRdb's pipeline instead of the authors' own analysis. The sample table shows around 250,000 distinct CDR3 sequences, and around 15% are seen once. The ten largest clonotypes hold roughly 20% of the sample.

Findings and caveats that apply to the study as a whole: Some responding clones were found in pre-infection memory, which suggests that pre-existing cross-reactive memory T cells took part in the SARS-CoV-2 response. The study covered only a couple of mild cases, and larger cohorts including severe cases with pre-infection samples were considered necessary. SARS-CoV-2 specificity was not confirmed for the second-wave clones peaking on day 37. Contracting CD4+ clones were found mainly in CM and EM memory subsets, while CD8+ clones were enriched in EMRA. Clones contracting from day 15 to 85 had balanced CD4/CD8 phenotypes, while a second wave expanding from day 15 to 37 was biased towards CD4+.

The receptor chain draws on TRBV12-3 or TRBV12-4 and TRBJ1-5, with no D gene named confidently. Sequenced input: PBMCs or a T cell subset sorted from them (not recorded which). The source of this sequence is a man aged 18 to 30 who had mild COVID-19 (a few samples of this study predate the infection). The sample titles of this study are shuffled in the database, so cell type and time point are left out; the donor was told from shared clones. The CDR3 region has the sequence CASSLATANQPQHF. Read as DNA, the sequence is TGTGCCAGCAGTTTAGCGACGGCTAATCAGCCCCAGCATTTT.